This entry lists 29 T cell receptor beta chains sequenced from one sample in a study of CD8 T cells in Susac syndrome. When the RNA was reverse transcribed, random hexamers were used with an input of roughly 0.45 to 1 ug. TCRdb passed the immunoSEQ multiplex PCR reads through MiXCR, listing each CDR3 protein once. In the table there are approximately 200,000 distinct CDR3 sequences, 95% of which are singletons. The sample taken for sequencing was CD4+ T cells from PBMCs. The source is a human donor with multiple sclerosis.

In this sample, this clonotype turned up a few times. This chain connects TRBV6-2 or TRBV6-3 to TRBJ2-5; D is unresolved. From germline, CDR1 is MNHEY and CDR2 SVGEGT. The CDR3 length is 11 residues. Deletions cut 0 bases from V and 5 bases from J, with 1 base between. In nucleotides, the CDR3 is TGTGCCAGCAGTTACTCCGAGACCCAGTACTTC. Translated, it gives CASSYSETQYF.

The V call is TRBV25-1, the J call TRBJ1-1, with a weak D call TRBD1 (5 bases). Trimming pared 5 bases from V and 12 bases from J, leaving 19 bases between. The CDR3 has 13 amino acids. Germline V gene sequence: CDR1 MGHDK, CDR2 SYGVNS. CDR3 nucleotides: TGTGCCAGCAGTCTACAGGCGAATCAGTCCCCTTTCTTT. Residues: CASSLQANQSPFF. The full variable domain, its missing parts supplied by reference TRBV25-1 and TRBJ1-1, is EADIYQTPRYLVIGTGKKITLECSQTMGHDKMYWYQQDPGMELHLIHYSYGVNSTEKGDLSSESTVSRIRTEHFPLTLESARPSHTSQYLCASSLQANQSPFFGQGTRLTVV.

The chain uses TRBV20-1 and TRBJ2-1, with 8 bases fitting TRBD2. This CDR3 is 15 amino acids long. In germline, CDR1 is DFQATT, CDR2 SNEGSKA (reference sequence). Germline trimming cut 2 bases from V and 6 bases from J; bases unmatched to any gene: 9. The CDR3, as DNA: TGCAGTGCTAGAATGGGACTAGGTTCACGCAATGAGCAGTTCTTC. The encoded protein is CSARMGLGSRNEQFF.

The chain has TRBV25-1 and TRBJ2-2, with D uncertain. This CDR3 spans 11 amino acids. Germline V gene sequence: CDR1 MGHDK, CDR2 SYGVNS. Trimming left V 5 bases short and J 6 bases short, with 4 bases between. The CDR3 spells CASSWAGELFF. The CDR3 region has the DNA TGTGCCAGCAGTTGGGCCGGGGAGCTGTTTTTT. Looking up the rest from reference TRBV25-1 and TRBJ2-2 gives the full variable domain: EADIYQTPRYLVIGTGKKITLECSQTMGHDKMYWYQQDPGMELHLIHYSYGVNSTEKGDLSSESTVSRIRTEHFPLTLESARPSHTSQYLCASSWAGELFFGEGSRLTVL.

V usage is TRBV7-9 and J usage is TRBJ2-7; 10 bases line up with TRBD2. The CDR3 length is 13 residues. Germline CDR1 is SEHNR and CDR2 is FQNEAQ (reference sequence). The V and J ends lost 7 bases and 2 bases, in that order; junction bases with no gene match: 2. Here the CDR3 reads CASMLAGAYEQYV. The DNA for the CDR3 is TGTGCCAGCATGCTAGCGGGGGCCTACGAGCAGTACGTC.

This clonotype was detected once. This CDR3 is CSAEQGAANTGELFF. Written as DNA, the CDR3 is TGCAGTGCCGAACAGGGGGCGGCAAACACCGGGGAGCTGTTTTTT. The chain employs TRBV20-1 and TRBJ2-2, with TRBD1 matching over 9 bases. This CDR3 is 15 amino acids long. Germline CDR1 reads DFQATT; CDR2 reads SNEGSKA (reference sequence). J lost 2 bases, V lost 6 bases, and 7 bases had no gene match.

This clonotype has only one observation. The rearrangement links TRBV20-1 to TRBJ2-5; a weak D match, TRBD2 (5 bases). V was trimmed by 3 bases and J by 4 bases, leaving 6 bases between them. In germline, CDR1 is DFQATT, CDR2 SNEGSKA (reference sequence). The CDR3 loop spans 11 amino acids. The CDR3 DNA is TGCAGTGCTAGGGAGGTAGAGACCCAGTACTTC. This sequence encodes CSAREVETQYF.

The chain couples TRBV20-1 to TRBJ2-3, with 9 bases identical to TRBD2. CDR1 DFQATT and CDR2 SNEGSKA come from the germline V gene (reference sequence). V shed 6 bases, J shed 1 base, and the junction held 14 bases outside the gene matches. The CDR3 totals 17 residues. CDR3 nucleotides: TGCAGTGCCAGCCCTGGGATAGCGGGGGCGGGCACAGATACGCAGTATTTT. This gives the protein CSASPGIAGAGTDTQYF.

The chain combines TRBV5-1 with TRBJ2-5; possibly TRBD2 for D (6 bases). Germline V CDR1 and CDR2: SGHRS, YFSETQ. The CDR3 covers 16 residues. V was shortened by 0 bases and J by 5 bases, with 17 bases between the two germline ends. The CDR3 reads CASSLASDIEVETQYF. The CDR3 nucleotides read TGCGCCAGCAGCTTGGCTAGCGACATCGAGGTGGAGACCCAGTACTTC.

This rearrangement joins TRBV19 to TRBJ2-4, with D unclear. Germline-derived CDR1 and CDR2 are LNHDA and SQIVND (reference sequence). The V end was cut by 4 bases, the J end by 8 bases, with 9 bases between. The CDR3 spans 12 residues. The CDR3 coding sequence is TGTGCCAGTAGTACACCCAGGTACATTCAGTACTTC. Protein: CASSTPRYIQYF.

V is TRBV29-1 and J is TRBJ2-1; D gene ambiguous. The CDR3 consists of 13 residues. Looked up from germline, CDR1 is SQVTM and CDR2 is ANQGSEA. Trimming took off 8 bases at V and 6 bases at J, with 17 bases between the two ends. This chain's CDR3 is CSPSPPGSNEQFF. The CDR3, as DNA: TGCAGCCCCTCACCACCGGGTTCCAATGAGCAGTTCTTC.

This clonotype was seen a few times. The chain employs TRBV3-1 and TRBJ2-3; D is undetermined. There are 14 residues in the CDR3. Germline loops: CDR1 LGHDT, CDR2 YNNKEL (reference sequence). Trimming pared 3 bases from V and 0 bases from J, leaving 7 bases between. The CDR3 coding sequence is TGTGCCAGCAGCCAGGCCTCTAGCACAGATACGCAGTATTTT. It yields the protein CASSQASSTDTQYF.

V usage is TRBV25-1 and J usage is TRBJ1-1, with unresolved D. There are 14 residues in the CDR3. Trimming took off 3 bases at V and 1 base at J, with 9 bases between the two ends. CDR1 and CDR2 from the germline V gene are MGHDK and SYGVNS. Here the CDR3 DNA reads TGTGCCAGCAGTGAGTATAACGGGAACACTGAAGCTTTCTTT. Translating it yields CASSEYNGNTEAFF.

The chain has TRBV4-1 and TRBJ1-2; D is unclear. CDR1 is MGHRA, CDR2 YSYEKL, per germline. There are 13 residues in the CDR3. Trimming pared 0 bases from V and 4 bases from J, leaving 6 bases between. CDR3 sequence: CASSQDPFYGYTF. In DNA, the CDR3 is TGCGCCAGCAGCCAAGACCCCTTCTATGGCTACACCTTC.

The chain links TRBV20-1 to TRBJ1-4, with D hard to call. The V gene lost 6 bases and the J gene lost 11 bases, with 13 bases spanning the gap. The CDR3 consists of 11 residues. CDR1 and CDR2 from the germline V gene are DFQATT and SNEGSKA (reference sequence). CDR3 residues: CSASKGTKLFF. CDR3 coding DNA: TGCAGTGCGTCAAAGGGAACGAAACTGTTTTTT.

This clonotype was picked up one time. This chain uses TRBV5-1 with TRBJ1-5; no clear D. The germline V gene has CDR1 SGHRS and CDR2 YFSETQ. Trimming pared 2 bases from V and 1 base from J, leaving 10 bases between. This CDR3 is 15 amino acids long. The CDR3, as DNA: TGCGCCAGCAGCTTCCAACCAGGCAGCAATCAGCCCCAGCATTTT. This codes for CASSFQPGSNQPQHF. The full variable domain, its missing parts supplied by reference TRBV5-1 and TRBJ1-5, is KAGVTQTPRYLIKTRGQQVTLSCSPISGHRSVSWYQQTPGQGLQFLFEYFSETQRNKGNFPGRFSGRQFSNSRSEMNVSTLELGDSALYLCASSFQPGSNQPQHFGDGTRLSIL.

The rearrangement links TRBV3-1 to TRBJ1-1; perhaps TRBD1 as D (6 bases). Germline CDR1 is LGHDT and CDR2 is YNNKEL (reference sequence). The V end was cut by 6 bases, the J end by 0 bases, with 17 bases between. The CDR3 is 16 amino acids. The CDR3 nucleotides read TGTGCCAGCAGTCTGAACGCCGCAGGGGTGAACACTGAAGCTTTCTTT. Its translation is CASSLNAAGVNTEAFF.

The chain has TRBV12-3 or TRBV12-4 and TRBJ2-4, with TRBD1 matching 7 bases. V lost 3 bases, J lost 1 base, and 6 bases stayed unmatched. This CDR3 spans 16 amino acids. The CDR3 loop reads CASSFVTGMAKNIQYF. As DNA, the CDR3 is TGTGCCAGCAGTTTCGTGACAGGGATGGCCAAAAACATTCAGTACTTC.

The genes are TRBV29-1 and TRBJ2-6; D gene unclear. The CDR3 has 13 amino acids. The V gene lost 1 base and the J gene lost 6 bases, with 7 bases spanning the gap. Germline lookup yields CDR1 SQVTM and CDR2 ANQGSEA. The CDR3 nucleotides are TGCAGCGTTGAAGGGGGAATGGCCAACGTCCTGACTTTC. Its protein is CSVEGGMANVLTF.

The J gene is TRBJ1-5, the V gene TRBV2; D is unclear. Germline V lookup: CDR1 SNHLY, CDR2 FYNNEI. V shed 7 bases and J shed 3 bases, with 10 bases lying between them. The CDR3 has 13 residues. The CDR3 loop is CASTARNNQPQHF. The CDR3 coding sequence is TGTGCCAGCACCGCACGGAACAATCAGCCCCAGCATTTT.

V and J are TRBV3-1 and TRBJ2-3, with D unresolved. V gave up 5 bases and J gave up 6 bases, with 6 bases separating them. Per the germline V gene, CDR1 is LGHDT and CDR2 is YNNKEL (reference sequence). The CDR3 is made up of 11 amino acids. This CDR3 is CASSELDTQYF. The CDR3, as DNA: TGTGCCAGCAGCGAATTGGATACGCAGTATTTT.

This chain joins TRBV30 and TRBJ2-7; D might be TRBD1 (6 bases). From germline, CDR1 is GTSNPN and CDR2 SVGIG (reference sequence). The CDR3 contains 13 residues. The ends were cut back, 2 bases at V and 2 bases at J, with 10 bases in the middle. CDR3 in amino acids: CAWSRDNTYEQYV. Written as DNA, the CDR3 is TGTGCCTGGAGTCGGGACAATACCTACGAGCAGTACGTC.

This chain uses TRBV18 with TRBJ1-1; no clear D gene. There are 13 residues in the CDR3. Germline V gene lookup returns CDR1 KGHSH and CDR2 LQKENI. V was shortened by 0 bases and J by 6 bases, with 8 bases between the two germline ends. CDR3 loop: CASSPPGRPEAFF. Written as DNA, the CDR3 is TGTGCCAGCTCACCACCGGGAAGGCCTGAAGCTTTCTTT.

The chain employs TRBV29-1 and TRBJ1-2; D call uncertain. The CDR3 has 14 residues. Germline V lookup: CDR1 SQVTM, CDR2 ANQGSEA. V gave up 6 bases and J gave up 8 bases, with 22 bases separating them. CDR3 loop: CSVIPSKGPWGYTF. In DNA, the CDR3 is TGCAGCGTGATACCGAGCAAAGGGCCTTGGGGCTACACCTTC.

This chain uses TRBV4-2 with TRBJ2-7; 8 bases line up with TRBD2. Germline assignment: CDR1 LGHNA and CDR2 YNFKEQ. The CDR3 totals 16 residues. With V trimmed by 0 bases and J by 4 bases, 8 bases remained unmatched. The CDR3 bases are TGTGCCAGCAGCCAAGAAGGGACTAGACCGTATTACGAGCAGTACTTC. It yields the protein CASSQEGTRPYYEQYF.

The chain employs TRBV7-9 and TRBJ1-6; D unresolved. The CDR3 extends over 16 amino acids. Germline CDR1 reads SEHNR; CDR2 reads FQNEAQ (reference sequence). V was cut by 0 bases and J by 7 bases, with 13 bases left in between. CDR3 bases: TGTGCCAGCAGCTTAGCTGGCCCGAGAGGCAATTCACCCCTCCACTTT. This encodes CASSLAGPRGNSPLHF.

The table lists this clonotype with a count of one. The genes are TRBV29-1 and TRBJ1-3, with D hard to call. Trimming shortened V by 4 bases and J by 0 bases, and 16 bases separated the two germline ends. Germline V gene lookup returns CDR1 SQVTM and CDR2 ANQGSEA. This CDR3 is built from 16 residues. CDR3 protein: CSVVLGIRSSGNTIYF. CDR3 coding DNA: TGCAGCGTTGTTCTTGGCATTAGGAGCTCTGGAAACACCATATATTTT. Supplemented by reference TRBV29-1 and TRBJ1-3, the full variable domain reads SAVISQKPSRDICQRGTSLTIQCQVDSQVTMMFWYRQQPGQSLTLIATANQGSEATYESGFVIDKFPISRPNLTFSTLTVSNMSPEDSSIYLCSVVLGIRSSGNTIYFGEGSWLTVV.

This chain connects TRBV20-1 to TRBJ1-2; the match to TRBD1 covers 7 bases. The CDR3 is 14 residues long. CDR1 DFQATT and CDR2 SNEGSKA come from the germline V gene (reference sequence). Germline trimming cut 3 bases from V and 2 bases from J; bases unmatched to any gene: 6. Here the CDR3 reads CSASRDSGNYGYTF. The CDR3 nucleotides are TGCAGTGCTAGCCGGGACAGCGGAAACTATGGCTACACCTTC.

This rearrangement joins TRBV12-3 or TRBV12-4 to TRBJ2-1, with 9 bases matching TRBD2. This CDR3 has 16 residues. V was pared by 1 base and J by 5 bases, with 6 bases of the junction left unmatched. DNA of the CDR3: TGTGCCAGCAGTTTAGGGCGGGGGGGCCGTAACAATGAGCAGTTCTTC. It specifies CASSLGRGGRNNEQFF.